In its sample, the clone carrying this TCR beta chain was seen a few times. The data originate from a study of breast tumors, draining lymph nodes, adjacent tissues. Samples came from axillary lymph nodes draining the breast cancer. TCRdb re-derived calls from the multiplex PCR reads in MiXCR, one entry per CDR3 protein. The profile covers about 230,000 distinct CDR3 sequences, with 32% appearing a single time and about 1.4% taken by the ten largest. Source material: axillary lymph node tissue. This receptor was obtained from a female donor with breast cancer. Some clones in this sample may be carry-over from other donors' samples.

The CDR3 spells CASIWTGNTEAFF. The CDR3 DNA is TGTGCCAGCATATGGACAGGGAACACTGAAGCTTTCTTT. V and J are TRBV2 and TRBJ1-1; 7 bases match TRBD1. Germline V gives CDR1 SNHLY, CDR2 FYNNEI. V lost 7 bases, J lost 1 base, and 3 bases stayed unmatched. This CDR3 spans 13 amino acids.